A single sample gave rise to the 5 T cell receptor beta chains below, sequenced in a study of breast tumors, draining lymph nodes, adjacent tissues. TCRdb fed the multiplex PCR reads into MiXCR, producing one record per CDR3 protein. Of fewer than 300,000 distinct CDR3 sequences detected, approximately 29% appear once; the ten largest clones hold approximately 1.4%. Breast cancer patients provided tissue from their axillary draining lymph nodes. The sequencing input was axillary lymph node tissue. The receptor set was obtained from a female donor with breast cancer. Some clones in this sample may be carry-over from other donors' samples.

This clonotype was observed at least ten times. The rearrangement joins TRBV6-6 to TRBJ1-5; D ambiguous. The length of the CDR3 is 15 residues. Germline V gene sequence: CDR1 MNHNY, CDR2 SVGAGI (reference sequence). V dropped 6 bases and J dropped 4 bases, with 16 bases sitting between them. CDR3 residues: CASSLTTTINQPQHF. The CDR3 DNA follows: TGTGCCAGCAGCCTCACCACCACGATAAATCAGCCCCAGCATTTT.

V and J are TRBV10-3 and TRBJ2-5, with D possibly being TRBD1 (7 bases). V lost 5 bases to trimming and J lost 4 bases, with 17 bases between them. This CDR3 spans 15 amino acids. From germline, CDR1 is ENHRY and CDR2 SYGVKD. CDR3 protein: CAISLRDSGLETQYF. The CDR3 DNA reads as TGTGCCATCAGTCTAAGGGACAGCGGGTTAGAGACCCAGTACTTC.

This clonotype appeared a few times. The DNA of the CDR3 is TGTGCCAGCAGTTTCGGGGGCTATGACCGAGCTTCGGGCGAGCAGTACTTC. Translated: CASSFGGYDRASGEQYF. This chain links TRBV12-3 or TRBV12-4 with TRBJ2-7; D tentatively fits TRBD1 or TRBD2 (6 bases each). V was clipped by 3 bases and J by 6 bases, with 24 bases between them. The CDR3 is made up of 17 amino acids.

This clonotype was detected ten times or more. This rearrangement joins TRBV18 to TRBJ2-5; 10 positions agree with TRBD1. The junction had 9 bases not matched to a gene; V was cut back by 6 bases and J by 2 bases. This CDR3 is 16 amino acids long. Germline V CDR1 and CDR2: KGHSH, LQKENI. The CDR3 spells CASSRDRTGGQETQYF. In DNA form, the CDR3 reads TGTGCCAGCTCGCGAGACCGGACAGGGGGACAAGAGACCCAGTACTTC.

This rearrangement joins TRBV12-3 or TRBV12-4 to TRBJ1-4, with 8 bases identical to TRBD1. The CDR3 has 16 amino acids. The V segment lost 6 bases and the J segment 0 bases; nucleotides outside the gene matches: 6. The DNA for the CDR3 is TGTGCCAGCAGCTTGACAGGGGTTGCAACTAATGAAAAACTGTTTTTT. It translates to CASSLTGVATNEKLFF.